These T cell receptor beta chains were read from a single sample in a study of naive and memory T cell subsets. TCRdb reprocessed the UMI-ligation and nested PCR reads with MiXCR, giving one entry per CDR3 protein. In the table there are some 100,000 distinct CDR3 sequences, 7% to 7.5% of which are singletons. What was sequenced was central memory CD4+ T cells from blood. These TCRs come from a human donor in good health. Both conserved end residues are trimmed from each CDR3. Each record gives: D gene, J gene, V gene, CDR3 protein. The D gene is left open where the match is weak.

-	TRBJ2-6	TRBV18	ASSPEHALPGANVLT
-	TRBJ2-5	TRBV20-1	SAFSSRFGTQETQY
TRBD2	TRBJ2-7	TRBV5-4	ASSGGGTRSYEQY
-	TRBJ2-1	TRBV28	ASSFPGLSAVH
-	TRBJ1-4	TRBV30	AWSGGGALEKLF
TRBD1	TRBJ1-2	TRBV28	ASSFIFRGLGGYT
-	TRBJ2-3	TRBV11-2	ASSFSRVGGTQY
-	TRBJ1-3	TRBV4-2	ASSPENFIRNTIY
-	TRBJ2-1	TRBV5-1	ASSIVGGVPRNEQF
-	TRBJ1-6	TRBV28	ASTSLGDNRRNYNSPLH
TRBD1	TRBJ1-5	TRBV2	ASSDKMGQSQPQH
-	TRBJ1-2	TRBV6-6	ASSYSGGVGGYT
-	TRBJ1-1	TRBV10-3	AISESGDNTEAF
TRBD1	TRBJ1-6	TRBV6-5	ASSYRLVQGSSYNSPLH
-	TRBJ1-2	TRBV29-1	SATSGGNYGYT
-	TRBJ2-5	TRBV24-1	ATSDSRVDTQY
-	TRBJ2-7	TRBV11-1	ASSLPYAGYEQY
-	TRBJ2-6	TRBV12-3/TRBV12-4	ASSMEWGVSGANVLT
-	TRBJ1-5	TRBV20-1	SATDPRLGPQH
-	TRBJ2-2	TRBV27	ASSLRGAAGELF
-	TRBJ1-1	TRBV29-1	SVSHTEAF
-	TRBJ1-2	TRBV18	ASSPGTLNYGYT
TRBD2	TRBJ2-1	TRBV6-1	ASSERTLAGGPYEQF
-	TRBJ1-4	TRBV12-3/TRBV12-4	ASSSPSGANEKLF
-	TRBJ1-3	TRBV21-1	ASSKAAARGSGSGNTIY
-	TRBJ2-3	TRBV3-1	ASSRRTGTDTQY
-	TRBJ1-5	TRBV30	AWSVGTFNQPQH
-	TRBJ1-4	TRBV2	ASQGGHATNEKLF
-	TRBJ2-5	TRBV10-2	ASSATGQETQY
TRBD2	TRBJ2-5	TRBV30	AWSKGGPSGGETQY
TRBD2	TRBJ2-7	TRBV20-1	SARAGTSLEQY
TRBD1	TRBJ1-3	TRBV20-1	SALRRGEGNTIY
-	TRBJ1-5	TRBV6-2/TRBV6-3	ASSGTPSGSRNQPQH
-	TRBJ2-1	TRBV19	ASSIPGGDTRGGEQF
-	TRBJ2-1	TRBV7-2	ASSRGGPTTYNEQF
-	TRBJ1-1	TRBV18	ASSPDSGWVTEAF
TRBD1	TRBJ1-1	TRBV11-1	ASSLAQTGRPF
-	TRBJ2-2	TRBV19	ASSIGAGSFSPGELF
-	TRBJ1-5	TRBV5-8	ASSFLGVNQPQH
-	TRBJ1-6	TRBV4-2	ASSRQGGDSPLH
TRBD2	TRBJ2-3	TRBV7-9	ASGGFSTDTQY
TRBD2	TRBJ2-1	TRBV20-1	SARGPGLRSYNEQF
-	TRBJ1-2	TRBV3-1	ASSQKTGLYGYT